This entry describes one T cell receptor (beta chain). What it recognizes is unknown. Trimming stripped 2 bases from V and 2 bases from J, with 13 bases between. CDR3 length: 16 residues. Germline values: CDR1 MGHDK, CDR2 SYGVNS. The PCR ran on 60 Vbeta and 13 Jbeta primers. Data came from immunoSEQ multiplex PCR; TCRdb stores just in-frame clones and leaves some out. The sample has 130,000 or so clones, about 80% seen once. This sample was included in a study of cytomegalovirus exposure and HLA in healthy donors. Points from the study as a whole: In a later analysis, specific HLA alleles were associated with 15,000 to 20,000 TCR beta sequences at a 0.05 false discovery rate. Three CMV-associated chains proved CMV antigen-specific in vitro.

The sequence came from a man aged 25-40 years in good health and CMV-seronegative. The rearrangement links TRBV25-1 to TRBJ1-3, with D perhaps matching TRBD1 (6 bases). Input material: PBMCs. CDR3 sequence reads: CASSEDTGKTGNTIYF. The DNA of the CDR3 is TGTGCCAGCAGTGAAGACACAGGGAAGACTGGAAACACCATATATTTT. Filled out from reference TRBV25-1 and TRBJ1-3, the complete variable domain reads EADIYQTPRYLVIGTGKKITLECSQTMGHDKMYWYQQDPGMELHLIHYSYGVNSTEKGDLSSESTVSRIRTEHFPLTLESARPSHTSQYLCASSEDTGKTGNTIYFGEGSWLTVV.